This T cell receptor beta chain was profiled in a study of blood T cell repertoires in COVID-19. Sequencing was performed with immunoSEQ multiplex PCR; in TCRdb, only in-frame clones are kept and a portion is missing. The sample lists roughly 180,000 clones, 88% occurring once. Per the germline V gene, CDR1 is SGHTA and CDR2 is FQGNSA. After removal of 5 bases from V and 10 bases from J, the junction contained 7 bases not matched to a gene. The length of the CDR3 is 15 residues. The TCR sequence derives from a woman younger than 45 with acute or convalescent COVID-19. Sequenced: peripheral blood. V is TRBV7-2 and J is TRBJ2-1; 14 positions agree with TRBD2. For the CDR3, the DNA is TGTGCCAGCAGCGTCCGACTAGCGGGAGGGGGAGAGCAGTTCTTC. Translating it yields CASSVRLAGGGEQFF. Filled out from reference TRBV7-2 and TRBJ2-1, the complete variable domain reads GAGVSQSPSNKVTEKGKDVELRCDPISGHTALYWYRQSLGQGLEFLIYFQGNSAPDKSGLPSDRFSAERTGGSVSTLTIQRTQQEDSAVYLCASSVRLAGGGEQFFGPGTRLTVL.